This T cell receptor (beta chain) is drawn from a study of technical replicates of blood from a few donors. Per germline, CDR1 KGHSH and CDR2 LQKENI. The CDR3 totals 13 residues. V dropped 5 bases and J dropped 1 base, with 9 bases sitting between them. TCRdb's copy holds only in-frame clones and misses some; the assay was immunoSEQ multiplex PCR. The data show 75,000 to 95,000 clones, with 95% to 97% seen just once and approximately 0.37% held by the top ten. The sequenced sample was T cells isolated from PBMCs. V usage is TRBV18 and J usage is TRBJ2-7; D ambiguous. The clonotype originates from a human donor in good health. Written as DNA, the CDR3 is TGTGCCAGCTCATTCGACAAGTCCTACGAGCAGTACTTC. This codes for CASSFDKSYEQYF.